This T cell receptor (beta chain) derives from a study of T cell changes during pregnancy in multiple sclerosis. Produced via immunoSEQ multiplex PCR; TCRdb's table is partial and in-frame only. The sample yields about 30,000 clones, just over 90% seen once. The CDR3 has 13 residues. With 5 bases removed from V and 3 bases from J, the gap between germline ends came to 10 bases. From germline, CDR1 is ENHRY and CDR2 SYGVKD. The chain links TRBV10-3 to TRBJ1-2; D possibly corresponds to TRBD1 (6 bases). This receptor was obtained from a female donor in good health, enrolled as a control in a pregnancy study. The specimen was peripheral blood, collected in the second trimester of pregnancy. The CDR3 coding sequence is TGTGCCATCAGTAAAGGGGGGGACTATGGCTACACCTTC. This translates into CAISKGGDYGYTF.